This is a list of T cell receptor beta chains from one sample in a study of CD8+ T cells in alopecia areata. Measured with immunoSEQ multiplex PCR; TCRdb has only the in-frame clones, and not every one. The repertoire has about 200,000 clones, just under 65% of them found once; the top ten carry about 1.3%. The sequenced sample was CD4+ T cells sorted from blood, obtained at week 49, from a patient treated with tofacitinib. These receptors were obtained from a human donor with alopecia areata. The CDR3 runs from the conserved cysteine through the conserved F or W. A D gene is named only where the DNA matches it firmly. The size of a clone is reported for some rows only, either as once, few or many, or as a class for expanded clones.

cdr3_nt cdr3_aa d_call j_call clone_size v_call
TGTGTCAGCAGCCCCCACGGCCCGGGACTACAAGAGACCCAGTACTTC CVSSPHGPGLQETQYF TRBD2 TRBJ2-5 . TRBV11-3
TGCAGCGTTAAGGGACGGATGAACACTGAAGCTTTCTTT CSVKGRMNTEAFF . TRBJ1-1 few TRBV29-1
TGCGCCAGCAGCCAAGATGGTATGGAGGGGGAGACCCAGTACTTC CASSQDGMEGETQYF . TRBJ2-5 . TRBV4-3
TGCGCCAGCAGTGGGGTTGAGACCCAGTACTTC CASSGVETQYF . TRBJ2-5 . TRBV10-2
TGTGCCTGGAATCAAGTCTCTGGAAACACCATATATTTT CAWNQVSGNTIYF . TRBJ1-3 . TRBV30
TGTGCCAGCGTTGCGACAGGGGAAGAGACCCAGTACTTC CASVATGEETQYF TRBD1 TRBJ2-5 many TRBV2
TGCAGCGTTGCAACAGGGGGCCTTTACACTGAAGCTTTCTTT CSVATGGLYTEAFF TRBD1 TRBJ1-1 . TRBV29-1
TGTGCCAGCAGCCAGACTGCAGGGAGAACTGAAGCTTTCTTT CASSQTAGRTEAFF . TRBJ1-1 . TRBV14
TGTGCCTCTGACACGCTGAATGAGCAGTTCTTC CASDTLNEQFF . TRBJ2-1 . TRBV30
TGCGCCAGCAGCCAAGATCCAGGGATCAATGGCTACACCTTC CASSQDPGINGYTF . TRBJ1-2 . TRBV4-3
TGTGCCAGCAGCTTAGCGGGGGGACCTTACGAGCAGTACTTC CASSLAGGPYEQYF . TRBJ2-7 few TRBV7-6
TGTGCCAGCAGTTTTGAATTGCCCAACTCCTACAATGAGCAGTTCTTC CASSFELPNSYNEQFF . TRBJ2-1 . TRBV27
TGTGCCAGCAGCTTAGATTATGGCGAGACCCAGTACTTC CASSLDYGETQYF . TRBJ2-5 . TRBV11-1
TGTGCCAAAACTCTAGGGGAAGCCAAAAACATTCAGTACTTC CAKTLGEAKNIQYF . TRBJ2-4 . TRBV2
TGTGCCTGGAGTGAGGGTAGGACCCTCAATGAGCAGTTCTTC CAWSEGRTLNEQFF . TRBJ2-1 . TRBV30
TGTGCCTGGAGTGTACGCTTTGAGCAGTACTTC CAWSVRFEQYF . TRBJ2-7 . TRBV30
TGTGCCAGCAGTTTTACGGACAGGACAACGGGGAAACTGTTTTTT CASSFTDRTTGKLFF TRBD1 TRBJ1-4 . TRBV5-6
TGTGCCAGCAGCCCAACTAATGGTAACTATGGCTACACCTTC CASSPTNGNYGYTF . TRBJ1-2 . TRBV9
TGTGCCTGGAGTGGGCCTGGTTCCCTCTATGGCTACACCTTC CAWSGPGSLYGYTF . TRBJ1-2 . TRBV30
TGCAGCGTTGAAGATCCTAGGACAGGGCGAGGCTACACCTTC CSVEDPRTGRGYTF TRBD1 TRBJ1-2 . TRBV29-1
TGTGCCAGCAGCCTATATAGCGGGGGAGGGCAAAATACGCAGTATTTT CASSLYSGGGQNTQYF TRBD2 TRBJ2-3 many TRBV7-2
TGTGCCAGCAGTGCAGCTATCAGGAACACTGAAGCTTTCTTT CASSAAIRNTEAFF . TRBJ1-1 once TRBV2
TGTGCCAGCAGTGAATTAGGCAGCCCAATTAACATCTTC CASSELGSPINIF . TRBJ2-1 . TRBV25-1
TGCGCCAGCAGCTCAACCGGGACCAGGCGAGAGACCCAGTACTTC CASSSTGTRRETQYF . TRBJ2-5 . TRBV5-1
TGCAGCGTAGGACAGGGTCCGGAGACCCAGTACTTC CSVGQGPETQYF TRBD1 TRBJ2-5 few TRBV29-1
TGTGCCAGCAGCTTAGATTCTCCGCCGCTCGATGAGCAGTTCTTC CASSLDSPPLDEQFF . TRBJ2-1 . TRBV11-2
TGTGCCAGCTGGAGTGGAGGGGGCAACTATGGCTACACCTTC CASWSGGGNYGYTF TRBD1 TRBJ1-2 . TRBV7-2
TGCGCCAGCAGACGCACAGGGGACACTGAAGCTTTCTTT CASRRTGDTEAFF TRBD1 TRBJ1-1 . TRBV4-3
TGCGCCAGCAGCTCCCGGGCCACTACTACTGGGGCCAACGTCCTGACTTTC CASSSRATTTGANVLTF . TRBJ2-6 . TRBV4-3
TGTGCCAGCAGCCCCCGCGGGGGGCCGGGGAATGAGCAGTTCTTC CASSPRGGPGNEQFF TRBD2 TRBJ2-1 few TRBV9
TGTGCCAGCAGCGAGGCGGGAAAGGGGGAGACCCAGTACTTC CASSEAGKGETQYF . TRBJ2-5 few TRBV9
TGTGCCAGCAGCTTAGCTACAGGGGTCGAGCAGTACTTC CASSLATGVEQYF TRBD1 TRBJ2-7 . TRBV7-9
TGCAGTGCTAGATTTCTAGAGACCCAGTACTTC CSARFLETQYF . TRBJ2-5 . TRBV20-1
TGTGCCTCCTCCCCTAATCAAGAGACCCAGTACTTC CASSPNQETQYF . TRBJ2-5 . TRBV30
TGTGCCAGCAGTCTCTACGGGGAGGCGATGGGGCCCCTCCACTTT CASSLYGEAMGPLHF . TRBJ1-6 . TRBV6-5
TGTGCCAGCAGCCGACCCGGACACGCGAGCACTGAAGCTTTCTTT CASSRPGHASTEAFF . TRBJ1-1 . TRBV6-5
TGCAGCGTGGAAGGACAGGTCACAGATACGCAGTATTTT CSVEGQVTDTQYF TRBD1 TRBJ2-3 few TRBV29-1
TGCGCCAGCACCCGATCGGGACAGGGCAGCACAGATACGCAGTATTTT CASTRSGQGSTDTQYF TRBD1 TRBJ2-3 once TRBV5-1
TGCAGCGCCATACAGGGGCACGGGGAGCTGTTTTTT CSAIQGHGELFF TRBD1 TRBJ2-2 few TRBV29-1
TGTGCCAGCAGCCGGACTAGCGTGGAAGAGACCCAGTACTTC CASSRTSVEETQYF TRBD2 TRBJ2-5 . TRBV7-2
TGCGCCAGCAGCCAAGATCCCGGACTAAACTACGAGCAGTACTTC CASSQDPGLNYEQYF . TRBJ2-7 once TRBV4-1
TGCGCCAGCAGCTTGGACACTAGCGGGGTCAATGAGCAGTTCTTC CASSLDTSGVNEQFF TRBD2 TRBJ2-1 few TRBV5-1
TGTGCCAGCTCAGGGATGGGAGCGGCAGGGGAGACCCAGTACTTC CASSGMGAAGETQYF . TRBJ2-5 . TRBV18
TGTGCCAGTAGTAGGAGGGCTGCTGAAGCTTTCTTT CASSRRAAEAFF . TRBJ1-1 . TRBV19
TGTGCCAGCAGCTCCTCCCCAGGGGTCAGCTACACCTTC CASSSSPGVSYTF . TRBJ1-2 few TRBV7-2
TGTGCCAGCAGTATGGAGACAGGGGGGAACGGGGAGCTGTTTTTT CASSMETGGNGELFF TRBD1 TRBJ2-2 . TRBV6-5
TGTGCCAGCAGTTATAGCGGGGTGCGCTACAATGAGCAGTTCTTC CASSYSGVRYNEQFF TRBD2 TRBJ2-1 . TRBV6-5
TGTGCCAGCAGAGTCAGATTAGGGGATCATTCCGAGCAGTACTTC CASRVRLGDHSEQYF . TRBJ2-7 many TRBV28
TGTGCCAGTGGTTTCCGGTCAGGGGAGCTCTATGGCTACACCTTC CASGFRSGELYGYTF . TRBJ1-2 . TRBV19
TGCGCCAGCTCGCTGGGCGACAGGCGTAAAGCTAACTATGGCTACACCTTC CASSLGDRRKANYGYTF . TRBJ1-2 . TRBV4-3
TGTGCCAGCAGCCAAGGGCGACGGACTAGCGGGGAATACTCTAGCACAGATACGCAGTATTTT CASSQGRRTSGEYSSTDTQYF TRBD2 TRBJ2-3 . TRBV4-2
TGTGCCAGCAGCTTGAGACAGGGGTTCGGCGAGCAGTACTTC CASSLRQGFGEQYF TRBD1 TRBJ2-7 . TRBV5-6
TGTGCCAGCAGTAAGCGGGGGCCCTACGAGCAGTACTTC CASSKRGPYEQYF TRBD2 TRBJ2-7 many TRBV2
TGTGCCAGCAGTTATCAGGGAGGGTTTGCAGATACGCAGTATTTT CASSYQGGFADTQYF TRBD2 TRBJ2-3 . TRBV6-5
TGTGCCTGGAGTGTTAACAGTTTGAACACTGAAGCTTTCTTT CAWSVNSLNTEAFF . TRBJ1-1 . TRBV30
TGCAGCGGGACGGTAGGACAGTTGAACACTGAAGCTTTCTTT CSGTVGQLNTEAFF . TRBJ1-1 . TRBV29-1